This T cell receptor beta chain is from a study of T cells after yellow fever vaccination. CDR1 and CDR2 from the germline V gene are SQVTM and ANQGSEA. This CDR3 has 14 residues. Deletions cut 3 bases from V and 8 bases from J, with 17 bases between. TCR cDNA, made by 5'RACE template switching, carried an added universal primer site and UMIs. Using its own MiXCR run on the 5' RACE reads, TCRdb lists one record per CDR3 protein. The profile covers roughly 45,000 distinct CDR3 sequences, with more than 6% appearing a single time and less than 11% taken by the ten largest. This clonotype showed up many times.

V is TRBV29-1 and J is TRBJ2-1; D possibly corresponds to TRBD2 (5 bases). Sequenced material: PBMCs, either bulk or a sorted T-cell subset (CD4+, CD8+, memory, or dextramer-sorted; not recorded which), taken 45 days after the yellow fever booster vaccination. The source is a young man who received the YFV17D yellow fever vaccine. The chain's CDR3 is CSVDGNRGGDEQFF. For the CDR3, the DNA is TGCAGCGTTGACGGGAATCGGGGTGGGGATGAGCAGTTCTTC.